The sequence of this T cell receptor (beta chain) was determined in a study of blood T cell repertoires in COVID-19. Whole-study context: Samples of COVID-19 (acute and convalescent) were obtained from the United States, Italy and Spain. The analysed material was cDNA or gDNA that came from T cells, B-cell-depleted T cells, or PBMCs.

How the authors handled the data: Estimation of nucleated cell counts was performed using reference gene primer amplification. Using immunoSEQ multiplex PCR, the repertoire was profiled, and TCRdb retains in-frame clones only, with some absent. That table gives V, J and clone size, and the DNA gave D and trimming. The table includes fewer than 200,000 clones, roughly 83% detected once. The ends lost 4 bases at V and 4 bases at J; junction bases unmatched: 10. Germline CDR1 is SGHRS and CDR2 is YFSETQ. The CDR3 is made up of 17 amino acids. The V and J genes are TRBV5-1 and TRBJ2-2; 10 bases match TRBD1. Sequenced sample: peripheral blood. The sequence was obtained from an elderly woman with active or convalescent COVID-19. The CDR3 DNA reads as TGCGCCAGCAGCGTCCGACAGGGGGCGCTTCTCACCGGGGAGCTGTTTTTT. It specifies CASSVRQGALLTGELFF.